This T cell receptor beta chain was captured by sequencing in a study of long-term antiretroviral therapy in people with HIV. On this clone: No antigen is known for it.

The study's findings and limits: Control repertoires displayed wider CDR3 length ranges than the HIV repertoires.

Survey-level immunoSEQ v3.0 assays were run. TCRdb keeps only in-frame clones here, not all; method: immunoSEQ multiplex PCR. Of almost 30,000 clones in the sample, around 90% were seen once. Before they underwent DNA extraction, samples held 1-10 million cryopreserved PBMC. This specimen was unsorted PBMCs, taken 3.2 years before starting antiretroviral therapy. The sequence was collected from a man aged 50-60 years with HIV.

The CDR3 DNA is TGCAGTGTTCCTAGCACAGATACGCAGTATTTT. It codes for CSVPSTDTQYF. This chain uses TRBV20-1 with TRBJ2-3; D ambiguous. The germline V and J ends were trimmed by 7 bases and 0 bases, with 5 bases remaining between them. CDR1 and CDR2 (germline): DFQATT, SNEGSKA (reference sequence). The CDR3 is 11 residues long.